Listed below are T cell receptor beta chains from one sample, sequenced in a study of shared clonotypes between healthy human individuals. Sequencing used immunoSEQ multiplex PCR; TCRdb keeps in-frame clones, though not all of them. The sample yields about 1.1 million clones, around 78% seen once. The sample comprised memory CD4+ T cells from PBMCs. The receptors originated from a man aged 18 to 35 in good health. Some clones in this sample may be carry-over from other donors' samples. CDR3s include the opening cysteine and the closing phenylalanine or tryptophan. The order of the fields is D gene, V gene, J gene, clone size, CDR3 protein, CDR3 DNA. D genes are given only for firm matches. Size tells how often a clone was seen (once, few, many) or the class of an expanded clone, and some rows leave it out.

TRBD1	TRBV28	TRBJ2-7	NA	CASSFGQAPYSYEQYF	TGTGCCAGCAGCTTCGGACAGGCACCCTACTCCTACGAGCAGTACTTC
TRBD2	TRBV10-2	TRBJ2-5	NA	CASSESGGSETQYF	TGCGCCAGCAGTGAGTCGGGCGGGAGTGAGACCCAGTACTTC
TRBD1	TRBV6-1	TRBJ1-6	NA	CASSESGQGNSPLHF	TGTGCCAGCAGTGAGTCGGGACAGGGGAATTCACCCCTCCACTTT
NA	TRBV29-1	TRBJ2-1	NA	CSWSSGRNYNEQFF	TGCAGCTGGAGTAGCGGCAGGAATTACAATGAGCAGTTCTTC
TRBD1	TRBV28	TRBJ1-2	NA	CASSSGGQGRNYGYTF	TGTGCCAGCAGTTCAGGCGGACAGGGGCGCAATTATGGCTACACCTTC
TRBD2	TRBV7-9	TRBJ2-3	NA	CASSSGVPTDTQYF	TGTGCCAGCTCTAGCGGGGTCCCCACAGATACGCAGTATTTT
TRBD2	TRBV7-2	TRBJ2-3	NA	CASSLNPAGDLRF	TGTGCCAGCAGCTTAAACCCGGCGGGAGACCTTCGTTTT
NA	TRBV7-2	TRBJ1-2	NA	CASSPPGTPRGYTF	TGTGCCAGCAGCCCGCCCGGGACACCGCGGGGCTACACCTTC
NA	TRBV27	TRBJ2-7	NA	CASSSRELPISYEQYF	TGTGCCAGCAGTTCTAGGGAGTTACCGATTTCCTACGAGCAGTACTTC
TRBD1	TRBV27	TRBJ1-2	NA	CASSRTLGQFNGYTF	TGTGCCAGCAGCCGGACGTTGGGACAGTTCAATGGCTACACCTTC
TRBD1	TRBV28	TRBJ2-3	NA	CASKKGATDTQYF	TGTGCCAGCAAAAAGGGGGCCACAGATACGCAGTATTTT
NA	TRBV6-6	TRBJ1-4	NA	CASSYGYRVMDEKLFF	TGTGCCAGCAGTTACGGGTACAGGGTAATGGATGAAAAACTGTTTTTT
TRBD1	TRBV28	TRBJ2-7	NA	CASSPRDSDYEQYF	TGTGCCAGCAGTCCACGGGACAGCGATTACGAGCAGTACTTC
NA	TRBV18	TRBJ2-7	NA	CASSPAGTTYYEQYF	TGTGCCAGCTCACCGGCCGGGACAACCTACTACGAGCAGTACTTC
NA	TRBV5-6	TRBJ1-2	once	CASSLAGGYGYTF	TGTGCCAGCAGCTTGGCCGGGGGTTATGGCTACACCTTC
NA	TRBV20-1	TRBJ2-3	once	CSATLTDTQYF	TGCAGTGCTACCCTTACAGATACGCAGTATTTT
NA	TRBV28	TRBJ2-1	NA	CASTTSGVQQFF	TGTGCCAGCACCACTTCAGGGGTTCAGCAGTTCTTC
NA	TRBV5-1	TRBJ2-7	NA	CASRPGTATYEQYF	TGCGCCAGCCGACCGGGGACGGCAACCTACGAGCAGTACTTC
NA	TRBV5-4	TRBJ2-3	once	CASRRGDTQYF	TGTGCCAGCAGGCGAGGAGATACGCAGTATTTT
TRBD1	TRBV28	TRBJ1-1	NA	CASSWTGGGNTEAFF	TGTGCCAGCAGTTGGACAGGGGGCGGTAACACTGAAGCTTTCTTT
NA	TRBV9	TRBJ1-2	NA	CASSGETGTHYGYTF	TGTGCCAGCAGCGGTGAAACAGGGACCCACTATGGCTACACCTTC
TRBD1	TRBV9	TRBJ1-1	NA	CASSPGQGNTEAFF	TGTGCCAGCAGCCCGGGACAGGGGAACACTGAAGCTTTCTTT
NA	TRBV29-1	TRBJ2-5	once	CSVKRETQYF	TGCAGCGTTAAGCGCGAGACCCAGTACTTC
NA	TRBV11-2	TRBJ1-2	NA	CASSLGLTWGENYGYTF	TGTGCCAGCAGCTTAGGCCTTACGTGGGGGGAGAACTATGGCTACACCTTC
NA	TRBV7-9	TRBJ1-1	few	CASSSPPNTEAFF	TGTGCCAGCAGCTCCCCCCCCAACACTGAAGCTTTCTTT
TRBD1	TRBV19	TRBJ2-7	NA	CASSVTGSVGPHEQYF	TGTGCCAGTAGTGTGACAGGGTCGGTGGGTCCCCACGAGCAGTACTTC
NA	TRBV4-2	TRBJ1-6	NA	CASSQEPRRASSPLHF	TGTGCCAGCAGCCAAGAACCCCGCAGGGCCAGCTCACCCCTCCACTTT
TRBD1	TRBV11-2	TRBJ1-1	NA	CASSGQGARTLSEAFF	TGTGCCAGCAGCGGACAGGGGGCGCGTACTCTTTCTGAAGCTTTCTTT
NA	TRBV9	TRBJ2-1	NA	CASSVGFLAANNEQFF	TGTGCCAGCAGCGTAGGGTTCTTAGCGGCTAACAATGAGCAGTTCTTC
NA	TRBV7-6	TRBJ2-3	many	CASSPGTPKSDTQYF	TGTGCCAGCAGCCCAGGGACGCCCAAATCAGATACGCAGTATTTT
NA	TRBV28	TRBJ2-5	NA	CASSLTEETQYF	TGTGCCAGCAGTTTAACGGAAGAGACCCAGTACTTC
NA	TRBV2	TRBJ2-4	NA	CASTLAHPGTKNIQYF	TGTGCCAGCACCCTAGCCCACCCCGGGACCAAAAACATTCAGTACTTC
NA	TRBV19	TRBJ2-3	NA	CASSTGVGPSTDTQYF	TGTGCCAGTAGTACCGGAGTGGGGCCCAGCACAGATACGCAGTATTTT
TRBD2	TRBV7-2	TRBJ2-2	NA	CASSLALAGVPGELFF	TGTGCCAGCAGCTTAGCGCTAGCGGGAGTTCCCGGGGAGCTGTTTTTT
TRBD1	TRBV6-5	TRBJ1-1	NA	CASSAGQLNTEAFF	TGTGCCAGCTCTGCGGGACAGCTTAACACTGAAGCTTTCTTT
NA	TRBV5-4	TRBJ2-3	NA	CASSLASTDTQYF	TGTGCCAGCAGCTTGGCCAGCACAGATACGCAGTATTTT
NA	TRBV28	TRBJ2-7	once	CASSLVGRVSEQYF	TGTGCCAGCAGTTTGGTGGGAAGAGTTTCCGAGCAGTACTTC
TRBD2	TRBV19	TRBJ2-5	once	CASSSWEGKTQYF	TGTGCCAGTAGTTCTTGGGAGGGAAAGACCCAGTACTTC
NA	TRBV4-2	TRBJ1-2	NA	CASSQGQYYGYTF	TGTGCCAGCAGCCAAGGACAATACTATGGCTACACCTTC
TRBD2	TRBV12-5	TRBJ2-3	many	CASGPGLAGATDTQYF	TGTGCTAGTGGCCCGGGACTAGCGGGAGCCACAGATACGCAGTATTTT
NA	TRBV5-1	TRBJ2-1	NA	CASSGQSSYNEQFF	TGCGCCAGCAGCGGCCAGAGCTCCTACAATGAGCAGTTCTTC
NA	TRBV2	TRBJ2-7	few	CASSWGYEQYF	TGTGCCAGCAGTTGGGGCTACGAGCAGTACTTC
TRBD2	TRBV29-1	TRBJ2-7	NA	CSVGGLAGGYEQYF	TGCAGCGTTGGCGGACTAGCGGGAGGCTACGAGCAGTACTTC
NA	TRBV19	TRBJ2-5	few	CASRTTGSGVDQYF	TGTGCCAGCCGGACAACGGGGAGCGGCGTCGACCAGTACTTC
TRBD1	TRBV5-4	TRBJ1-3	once	CASSALTGESGNTIYF	TGTGCCAGCAGCGCGTTGACAGGGGAATCTGGAAACACCATATATTTT
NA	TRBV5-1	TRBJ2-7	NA	CASSAVGIAEQYF	TGCGCCAGCAGCGCGGTAGGGATAGCCGAGCAGTACTTC
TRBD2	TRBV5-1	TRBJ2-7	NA	CASSLDTTSGQYEQYF	TGCGCCAGCAGCTTGGATACCACTAGCGGACAGTACGAGCAGTACTTC
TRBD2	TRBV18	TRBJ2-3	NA	CASSSGTSGSTDTQYF	TGTGCCAGCTCATCCGGGACTAGCGGGAGCACAGATACGCAGTATTTT
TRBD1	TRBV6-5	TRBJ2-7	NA	CASSRWTGGSYEQYF	TGTGCCAGCAGCCGTTGGACAGGGGGCTCCTACGAGCAGTACTTC
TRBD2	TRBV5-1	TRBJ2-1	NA	CASRVTSGSFSGSYNEQFF	TGCGCCAGCAGAGTTACTAGCGGGAGTTTCTCGGGTTCCTACAATGAGCAGTTCTTC
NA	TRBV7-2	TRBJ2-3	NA	CASSAGLGGGTQYF	TGTGCCAGCAGCGCCGGACTAGGGGGCGGTACGCAGTATTTT
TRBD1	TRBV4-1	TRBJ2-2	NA	CASSHGDRVPGELFF	TGCGCCAGCAGCCACGGGGACAGGGTCCCCGGGGAGCTGTTTTTT
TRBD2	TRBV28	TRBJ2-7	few	CASSLPGLTAYEQYF	TGTGCCAGCAGTTTGCCGGGACTAACTGCATACGAGCAGTACTTC
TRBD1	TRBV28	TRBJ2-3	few	CASSSRGQGTDTQYF	TGTGCCAGCAGTTCCAGGGGGCAAGGCACAGATACGCAGTATTTT
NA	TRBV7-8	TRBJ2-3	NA	CASAGGLPTDTQYF	TGTGCCAGCGCAGGGGGACTACCCACAGATACGCAGTATTTT
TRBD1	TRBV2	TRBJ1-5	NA	CASSEALSGGHQPQHF	TGTGCCAGCAGTGAAGCGCTATCAGGGGGTCATCAGCCCCAGCATTTT
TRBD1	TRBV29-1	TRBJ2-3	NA	CSFGQGADTQYF	TGCAGCTTTGGACAGGGGGCAGATACGCAGTATTTT
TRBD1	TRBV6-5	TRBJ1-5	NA	CASSIGGSLQPQHF	TGTGCCAGCAGTATAGGGGGCTCGTTGCAGCCCCAGCATTTT
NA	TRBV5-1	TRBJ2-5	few	CASSFSSYQETQYF	TGCGCCAGCAGCTTTTCTAGCTACCAAGAGACCCAGTACTTC
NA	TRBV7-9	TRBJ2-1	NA	CASSPDRTNEQFF	TGTGCCAGCAGCCCGGACCGAACCAATGAGCAGTTCTTC